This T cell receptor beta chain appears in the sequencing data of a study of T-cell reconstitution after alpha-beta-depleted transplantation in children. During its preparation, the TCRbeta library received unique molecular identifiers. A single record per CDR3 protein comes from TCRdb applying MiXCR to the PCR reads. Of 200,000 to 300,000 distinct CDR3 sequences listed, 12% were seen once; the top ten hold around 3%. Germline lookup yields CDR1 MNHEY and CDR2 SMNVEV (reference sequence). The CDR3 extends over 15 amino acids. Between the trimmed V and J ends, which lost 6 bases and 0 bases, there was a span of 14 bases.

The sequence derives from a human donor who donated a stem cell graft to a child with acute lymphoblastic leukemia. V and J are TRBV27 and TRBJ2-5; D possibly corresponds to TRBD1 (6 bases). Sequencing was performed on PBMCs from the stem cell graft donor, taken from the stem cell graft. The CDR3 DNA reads TGTGCCAGCAGCCTTAGACAGGTCCACCAAGAGACCCAGTACTTC. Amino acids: CASSLRQVHQETQYF.